This note documents a single TCR beta chain sequence. No antigen is known for it. This CDR3 has 10 residues. The sample comes from a study of identifying expanded T cells in peripheral blood. Regarding the study as a whole: Differentially abundant clones: 0.95 to 1.5 between replicates, around 16 at approximately 14 days, 18 to 20 at four.

Sequencing used immunoSEQ multiplex PCR; TCRdb keeps in-frame clones, though not all of them. This sample carries 90,000 to 100,000 clones, 88% of them seen once, and the ten largest clones take about 6%. This chain links TRBV21-1 with TRBJ1-4. TRBV21-1 corresponds to a pseudogene. Sequenced: blood. The receptor comes from a person between 18 and 75 years old in good health. The DNA of the CDR3 is TGTGCCAGCCTTAATGAAAAACTGTTTTTT. The encoded protein is CASLNEKLFF.